These 7 T cell receptor beta chains came from one sample sequenced in a study of cytomegalovirus exposure and HLA in healthy donors. The PCR employed 60 Vbeta primers together with 13 Jbeta primers. This table comes from immunoSEQ multiplex PCR, and its TCRdb copy is limited to in-frame clones, with some not included. The top ten clones hold 5.5% to 7% of a sample with 75,000 to 90,000 clones, about 78% of them seen once. The source material was PBMCs. These receptors originate from a male donor in good health and CMV-seropositive.

The V gene is TRBV7-8, the J gene TRBJ2-5; 10 bases match TRBD1. Looked up from germline, CDR1 is SGHVS and CDR2 is FQNEAQ. The CDR3 length is 16 residues. V lost 8 bases to trimming and J lost 3 bases; unmatched junction nucleotides: 12. This chain's CDR3 is CASFPVGTGAEETQYF. The CDR3, as DNA: TGTGCCAGCTTCCCCGTGGGGACAGGGGCCGAAGAGACCCAGTACTTC.

This chain links TRBV15 with TRBJ2-2, with D unresolved. Trimming removed 0 bases from V and 1 base from J, with 6 bases in between. The CDR3 is 15 amino acids. The germline V gene has CDR1 LNHNV and CDR2 YYDKDF (reference sequence). The CDR3 protein is CATSRDLRNTGELFF. CDR3 DNA sequence: TGTGCCACCAGCAGAGATCTCAGGAACACCGGGGAGCTGTTTTTT.

This chain uses TRBV4-1 with TRBJ2-1, with 7 bases that match TRBD2. In germline, CDR1 is MGHRA, CDR2 YSYEKL. There are 16 residues in the CDR3. The ends lost 1 base at V and 2 bases at J; junction bases unmatched: 5. The CDR3 loop reads CASSQVSLAAYNEQFF. The CDR3 DNA is TGCGCCAGCAGCCAAGTGAGCCTAGCGGCCTACAATGAGCAGTTCTTC.

The gene calls are TRBV11-2 and TRBJ2-2; D possibly corresponds to TRBD2 (7 bases). The CDR3 covers 15 residues. Germline CDR1 and CDR2: SGHAT and FQNNGV. Trimming removed 6 bases at V and 7 bases at J, with 18 bases between. In DNA, the CDR3 is TGTGCCAGCAGAGGATATGGGGGGGGCAACGGGGAGCTGTTTTTT. Translation gives CASRGYGGGNGELFF.

The V call is TRBV2, the J call TRBJ1-3; 8 bases map to TRBD1. The CDR3 runs to 13 residues. Trimming at V came to 6 bases and at J to 6 bases, leaving 4 bases not matched to a gene. Germline CDR1 and CDR2: SNHLY and FYNNEI. CDR3 bases: TGTGCCAGCAGGACAGGGGTTGCAAACACCATATATTTT. Translation: CASRTGVANTIYF. The whole variable domain, filled in from reference TRBV2 and TRBJ1-3, reads EPEVTQTPSHQVTQMGQEVILRCVPISNHLYFYWYRQILGQKVEFLVSFYNNEISEKSEIFDDQFSVERPDGSNFTLKIRSTKLEDSAMYFCASRTGVANTIYFGEGSWLTVV.

This clone was picked up a small number of times. This chain joins TRBV6-5 and TRBJ1-1, with a tentative D call TRBD1 (5 bases). Trimming cost V 0 bases and J 0 bases, with 11 bases left between them. Germline lookup yields CDR1 MNHEY and CDR2 SVGAGI. This CDR3 comprises 16 residues. CDR3: CASSYSRYRMNTEAFF. The CDR3 DNA reads as TGTGCCAGCAGTTACTCGAGGTACAGGATGAACACTGAAGCTTTCTTT.

This chain connects TRBV4-2 to TRBJ1-2; D is perhaps TRBD1 (6 bases). CDR1 and CDR2 (germline): LGHNA, YNFKEQ. V shed 0 bases and J shed 4 bases, with 12 bases lying between them. The CDR3 has 15 amino acids. In DNA form, the CDR3 reads TGTGCCAGCAGCCAAGAGGCGCAGGGGATCTATGGCTACACCTTC. This encodes CASSQEAQGIYGYTF.